These 19 T cell receptor beta chains were all obtained from the same sample, sequenced in a study of T-cell memory formation after mild COVID-19. TCRdb processed the 5' RACE reads anew with MiXCR; each CDR3 protein has one entry. The data contain about 470,000 distinct CDR3 sequences, 20% to 25% of them singletons. Sequenced input: PBMCs or a T cell subset sorted from them (not recorded which). The receptor set was obtained from an adult woman who had mild COVID-19 (a few samples of this study predate the infection). Cell type and time point are not known.

Only a few counts were recorded for this clonotype. The chain uses TRBV21-1 and TRBJ2-1; the D call of TRBD2 is as the table states it, not checked on the DNA. TRBV21-1 corresponds to a pseudogene. The CDR3 consists of 13 residues. The DNA of the CDR3 is TGTGCCAGCACTAACAAAGCTAGTCGAGGACCGTTCTTC. It encodes CASTNKASRGPFF.

This clonotype was recorded a few times. J is TRBJ2-7 and V is TRBV24-1; a possible D gene is TRBD2 (5 bases). CDR3 size: 13 residues. CDR1 KGHDR and CDR2 SFDVKD come from the germline V gene. Trimming removed 6 bases at V and 5 bases at J, with 13 bases between. The CDR3 region is CATSLPGSNEQYF. DNA for the CDR3: TGTGCCACCAGTCTTCCGGGAAGCAACGAGCAGTACTTC.

The chain has TRBV15 and TRBJ2-2, with TRBD2 matching over 9 bases. CDR3 size: 19 residues. CDR1 is LNHNV, CDR2 YYDKDF, per germline (reference sequence). The ends lost 1 base at V and 6 bases at J; junction bases unmatched: 15. As DNA, the CDR3 is TGTGCCACCAGCAGAGCCGCTAGCGGGACCTCAATATGGCCCGGGGAGCTGTTTTTT. Translation: CATSRAASGTSIWPGELFF.

This clonotype was seen more than once but under ten times. The junction and the germline gene differ at one end; a read error may be behind it. The J gene is TRBJ2-7, the V gene TRBV6-6; the match to TRBD2 covers 7 bases. Germline-derived CDR1 and CDR2 are MNHNY and SVGAGI (reference sequence). This CDR3 has 15 residues. The CDR3 region is CASSYAGGGSSEQYF. DNA of the CDR3: TGTGCCAGCAGTTACGCGGGCGGGGGTTCCTCCGAGCAGTACTTC.

A few counts support this clonotype. The rearrangement uses TRBV7-2 and TRBJ2-5; no clear D gene. This CDR3 comprises 14 residues. The germline CDR1 and CDR2 sequences are SGHTA and FQGNSA. Between the trimmed V and J ends, which lost 5 bases and 5 bases, there was a span of 15 bases. The DNA of the CDR3 is TGTGCCAGCAGCCCGTCCCCGAGCCGGGAGACCCAGTACTTC. This codes for CASSPSPSRETQYF.

This clonotype was counted between two and nine times. The rearrangement uses TRBV12-3 or TRBV12-4 and TRBJ2-3; perhaps TRBD1 as D (7 bases). Trimming left V 7 bases short and J 0 bases short, with 11 bases between. The CDR3 extends over 14 amino acids. The CDR3 is CASTRGASTDTQYF. The DNA for the CDR3 is TGTGCCAGCACCAGGGGGGCTAGCACAGATACGCAGTATTTT.

This clonotype was detected a few times. V and J are TRBV20-1 and TRBJ2-1, with TRBD2 matching over 8 bases. Trimming at V came to 5 bases and at J to 3 bases, leaving 9 bases not matched to a gene. CDR3 length: 15 residues. Germline V gene data show CDR1 as DFQATT and CDR2 as SNEGSKA (reference sequence). The CDR3 loop is CSARSPGLVYNEQFF. In DNA form, the CDR3 reads TGCAGTGCTCGATCCCCGGGACTAGTCTACAATGAGCAGTTCTTC.

There are a few counts of this clonotype. The chain employs TRBV9 and TRBJ2-3, with a possible D match to TRBD2 (5 bases). V was clipped by 3 bases and J by 1 base, with 9 bases between them. Germline V CDR1 and CDR2: SGDLS, YYNGEE. The CDR3 runs to 14 residues. The CDR3 sequence is CASSAPGGTDTQYF. CDR3 DNA sequence: TGTGCCAGCAGCGCTCCCGGGGGCACAGATACGCAGTATTTT.

The chain combines TRBV7-8 with TRBJ2-1; 9 bases map to TRBD1. The CDR3 covers 15 residues. With V trimmed by 5 bases and J by 5 bases, 7 bases remained unmatched. The V gene's germline CDR1 is SGHVS and CDR2 FQNEAQ. This chain's CDR3 is CASSGPGTGNNEQFF. In DNA form, the CDR3 reads TGTGCCAGCAGCGGACCCGGGACAGGGAACAATGAGCAGTTCTTC.

This clonotype was seen a handful of times. This chain links TRBV5-6 with TRBJ2-1; TRBD2 matches at 8 bases. The CDR3 sequence is 20 residues long. Germline CDR1 and CDR2: SGHDT and YYEEEE. J lost 8 bases, V lost 2 bases, and 24 bases had no gene match. The CDR3 loop reads CASSFSQGTSGLGYRDEQFF. In DNA form, the CDR3 reads TGTGCCAGCAGCTTTAGTCAAGGGACTAGTGGGTTAGGGTACAGGGATGAGCAGTTCTTC.

This clonotype was recorded only once. Germline is not matched at one junction end, which may reflect a read error. The rearrangement links TRBV12-5 to TRBJ2-3, with 10 bases identical to TRBD2. The CDR3 has 15 residues. Germline CDR1 LGHNT, CDR2 FRNRAP. CDR3 sequence (DNA): TGTGCTAGTGGTTTGGGACTAGCGGGCACAGATACGCAGTGTTTT. As protein: CASGLGLAGTDTQCF.

This chain joins TRBV9 and TRBJ2-5, with D uncertain. The ends were cut back, 2 bases at V and 5 bases at J, with 10 bases in the middle. CDR1 is SGDLS and CDR2 is YYNGEE in the germline V gene. This CDR3 is built from 13 residues. DNA for the CDR3: TGTGCCAGCAGCGTTACGACTCGGGAGACCCAGTACTTC. Its protein product is CASSVTTRETQYF.

This clonotype has a handful of counts. The chain carries TRBV12-3 or TRBV12-4 and TRBJ2-2; D unclear. CDR3 length equals 16 residues. The V gene lost 4 bases and the J gene lost 6 bases, with 18 bases spanning the gap. CDR3 in DNA: TGTGCCAGCAGTTATGCTGCCCTGACGGAGCCCGGGGAGCTGTTTTTT. Protein: CASSYAALTEPGELFF.

This clonotype was seen a few times. This chain uses TRBV5-1 with TRBJ2-1, with TRBD2 as a possible D gene (6 bases). This CDR3 region has 15 residues. Trimming left V 4 bases short and J 4 bases short, with 15 bases between. Looked up from germline, CDR1 is SGHRS and CDR2 is YFSETQ. CDR3 coding DNA: TGCGCCAGCAGCCCGGGGGTCTCCCCTTACAATGAGCAGTTCTTC. Translated, it gives CASSPGVSPYNEQFF.

This rearrangement joins TRBV7-8 to TRBJ2-3, with unresolved D. The CDR3 is 13 residues long. Germline V gene data show CDR1 as SGHVS and CDR2 as FQNEAQ. Deletions cut 1 base from V and 10 bases from J, with 12 bases between. The CDR3 protein is CASSLGRPQPQYF. The CDR3 DNA sequence: TGTGCCAGCAGCTTAGGCAGACCTCAGCCGCAGTATTTT. The complete variable domain, with remaining parts taken from reference TRBV7-8 and TRBJ2-3, reads GAGVSQSPRYKVAKRGQDVALRCDPISGHVSLFWYQQALGQGPEFLTYFQNEAQLDKSGLPSDRFFAERPEGSVSTLKIQRTQQEDSAVYLCASSLGRPQPQYFGPGTRLTVL.

This clonotype was observed a handful of times. The chain uses TRBV5-4 and TRBJ2-1; the match to TRBD1 covers 9 bases. Germline assignment: CDR1 SGHNT and CDR2 YYREEE (reference sequence). The CDR3 runs 15 residues. The V gene end was trimmed by 4 bases and the J gene end by 6 bases; junction bases not matched to a gene: 8. CDR3 protein: CASSLRDRVINEQFF. The DNA of the CDR3 is TGTGCCAGCAGCCTGCGGGACAGGGTCATCAATGAGCAGTTCTTC.

CDR3 sequence reads: CASTLGGGADTQYF. As DNA, the CDR3 is TGTGCCAGCACCCTGGGGGGGGGGGCAGATACGCAGTATTTT. This rearrangement joins TRBV12-3 or TRBV12-4 to TRBJ2-3; 7 bases line up with TRBD2. The CDR3 contains 14 residues. V lost 7 bases to trimming and J lost 4 bases; unmatched junction nucleotides: 8.

The V call is TRBV5-1, the J call TRBJ1-5; 7 positions match TRBD1. Germline V CDR1 and CDR2: SGHRS, YFSETQ. Trimming cost V 2 bases and J 6 bases; bases outside gene matches: 8. CDR3 length equals 15 residues. CDR3 in DNA: TGCGCCAGCAGCTTCGGGACAGCCGCGGGTCAGCCCCAGCATTTT. Protein: CASSFGTAAGQPQHF.

This clonotype was detected a few times. The chain links TRBV15 to TRBJ2-3; D is undetermined. Germline V lookup: CDR1 LNHNV, CDR2 YYDKDF (reference sequence). Trimming stripped 1 base from V and 0 bases from J, with 32 bases between. This CDR3 spans 23 amino acids. CDR3 amino acids: CATSRGSSLGGMLISDSTDTQYF. DNA of the CDR3: TGTGCCACCAGCAGAGGCAGTTCTCTTGGTGGGATGCTGATTTCGGATAGCACAGATACGCAGTATTTT. Variable domain in full (rest from reference TRBV15 and TRBJ2-3): DAMVIQNPRYQVTQFGKPVTLSCSQTLNHNVMYWYQQKSSQAPKLLFHYYDKDFNNEADTPDNFQSRRPNTSFCFLDIRSPGLGDTAMYLCATSRGSSLGGMLISDSTDTQYFGPGTRLTVL.